This TCR beta chain emerged from a study of molecular identifiers for immune sequencing clone quantification. In the study overall: Replicates involved a five-way split of RNA from around 20,000 or 99,000 naive CD8 cells, with sequencing of four.

Previously described methods and listed TCR primers were used for bulk TCR libraries. Via MiXCR, TCRdb re-called the PCR reads, giving one row per CDR3 protein. The sample lists some 320,000 distinct CDR3 sequences, roughly a fifth occurring once. The CDR3 is made up of 16 amino acids. Trimming at V came to 3 bases and at J to 4 bases, leaving 7 bases not matched to a gene. CDR1 and CDR2 (germline): GTSNPN, SVGIG (reference sequence). Sequencing libraries of naive CD8 cells derived from approximately 22,000 to 940,000 sorted cells with 10%, 30% or 50% RNA. At least ten counts were recorded for this clonotype.

This chain joins TRBV30 and TRBJ2-3, with 13 bases matching TRBD2. The receptor was derived from a human donor in good health. Some libraries in this study had Jurkat cell RNA spiked in. Sequenced input: naive CD8+ T cells from blood, with Jurkat cell RNA spiked in. Subset defined: FACS-sorted CD8+CD4-CCR7+CD45RA+ naive T cells. The CDR3, as DNA: TGTGCCTGGAGACTAGCGGGGGGGCGAGTGTCAGATACGCAGTATTTT. Its translation: CAWRLAGGRVSDTQYF.